This entry lists 23 T cell receptor beta chains sequenced from one sample in a study of CD8+ T cells in alopecia areata. Regarding treatment: oral pan-JAK inhibitor, 5-10 mg twice daily. Following extraction, RNA underwent reverse transcription to cDNA, which served as the sequencing template. Some clones are missing from TCRdb's copy, which holds only in-frame ones; the method was immunoSEQ multiplex PCR. This repertoire shows under 150,000 clones, 50% to 55% found once; its top ten account for roughly 0.5%. The sample was CD4+ T cells sorted from blood, taken at week 4, from a patient treated with tofacitinib. These receptors were obtained from a human donor with alopecia areata.

V and J are TRBV30 and TRBJ2-7; D is unresolved. Germline V lookup: CDR1 GTSNPN, CDR2 SVGIG (reference sequence). Between the trimmed V and J ends, which lost 2 bases and 12 bases, there was a span of 14 bases. There are 11 residues in the CDR3. As DNA, the CDR3 is TGTGCCTGGAGTTCAAGGGCGAGTTGGTACTTC. Translated, it gives CAWSSRASWYF.

This clone showed up just a few times. This rearrangement joins TRBV29-1 to TRBJ2-1, with 9 bases lining up with TRBD1. Germline V gene sequence: CDR1 SQVTM, CDR2 ANQGSEA. V shed 8 bases, J shed 7 bases, and the junction held 6 bases outside the gene matches. The CDR3 is 12 amino acids. This chain's CDR3 is CSLLGQGNEQFF. CDR3 bases: TGCAGCCTCCTTGGACAGGGGAATGAGCAGTTCTTC.

The gene calls are TRBV29-1 and TRBJ1-4, with a weak D call TRBD1 (6 bases). V was clipped by 7 bases and J by 7 bases, with 10 bases between them. Germline CDR1 SQVTM, CDR2 ANQGSEA. CDR3 length: 11 residues. The CDR3 sequence is CSGGTSEKLFF. Here the CDR3 DNA reads TGCAGCGGTGGGACATCTGAAAAACTGTTTTTT.

The chain couples TRBV29-1 to TRBJ2-7; possible D gene TRBD1, 6 bases. Trimming stripped 2 bases from V and 2 bases from J, with 10 bases between. Germline CDR1 and CDR2: SQVTM and ANQGSEA. This CDR3 contains 13 residues. CDR3 residues: CSVETTGPYEQYF. The CDR3, as DNA: TGCAGCGTTGAAACCACAGGGCCCTACGAGCAGTACTTC.

The chain combines TRBV20-1 with TRBJ2-3; the D gene is possibly TRBD1 (6 bases). The ends were cut back, 7 bases at V and 1 base at J, with 6 bases in the middle. The length of the CDR3 is 11 residues. Germline CDR1 is DFQATT and CDR2 is SNEGSKA (reference sequence). The CDR3 region is CSGGRTDTQYF. Here the CDR3 DNA reads TGCAGTGGGGGGCGCACAGATACGCAGTATTTT.

In its sample, this clone was seen a few times. The genes are TRBV5-1 and TRBJ2-1; D may be TRBD2 (5 bases). Per the germline V gene, CDR1 is SGHRS and CDR2 is YFSETQ. The V end lost 0 bases, the J end lost 2 bases, and 6 bases lay between the germline ends. This CDR3 comprises 14 residues. The CDR3 here is CASSLAGTYNEQFF. The CDR3 nucleotides read TGCGCCAGCAGCTTGGCGGGGACCTACAATGAGCAGTTCTTC.

This clone was seen once. The chain employs TRBV30 and TRBJ1-5, with 8 bases lining up with TRBD1. The V segment lost 0 bases and the J segment 6 bases; nucleotides outside the gene matches: 7. From germline, CDR1 is GTSNPN and CDR2 SVGIG (reference sequence). This CDR3 is 15 amino acids long. In DNA, the CDR3 is TGTGCCTGGAGTGTCCCGGACAGGGTGGGTCAGCCCCAGCATTTT. The encoded protein is CAWSVPDRVGQPQHF.

This CDR3 is CASSLAVGLQETQYF. CDR3 nucleotide sequence: TGTGCCAGCAGCTTAGCGGTCGGACTCCAAGAGACCCAGTACTTC. V is TRBV7-2 and J is TRBJ2-5; D perhaps matches TRBD2 (5 bases). Trimming stripped 0 bases from V and 1 base from J, with 9 bases between. Germline lookup yields CDR1 SGHTA and CDR2 FQGNSA. The CDR3 covers 15 residues.

The rearrangement joins TRBV10-3 to TRBJ1-2; D unresolved. Deletions cut 2 bases from V and 8 bases from J, with 9 bases between. The CDR3 is 12 amino acids. The germline CDR1 and CDR2 sequences are ENHRY and SYGVKD. The CDR3 DNA follows: TGTGCCATCAGTGAGCCTCTCGGGGGCTACACCTTC. This sequence encodes CAISEPLGGYTF.

This chain connects TRBV2 to TRBJ1-4; 10 nucleotides match TRBD1. Looked up from germline, CDR1 is SNHLY and CDR2 is FYNNEI. After removal of 3 bases from V and 8 bases from J, the junction contained 6 bases not matched to a gene. There are 15 residues in the CDR3. As DNA, the CDR3 is TGTGCCAGCAGTGACCGTAGACAGGGGGCCGAAAAACTGTTTTTT. This gives the protein CASSDRRQGAEKLFF.

In its sample, this clone was seen a few times. The chain links TRBV19 to TRBJ2-1; D gene ambiguous. The CDR3 is 11 amino acids. Looked up from germline, CDR1 is LNHDA and CDR2 is SQIVND (reference sequence). Trimming left V 4 bases short and J 6 bases short, with 4 bases between. DNA of the CDR3: TGTGCCAGTAGTAACGCCAATGAGCAGTTCTTC. It translates to CASSNANEQFF.

A few counts support this clone. The chain combines TRBV27 with TRBJ1-1, with D hard to call. The germline CDR1 and CDR2 sequences are MNHEY and SMNVEV (reference sequence). CDR3 length equals 13 residues. Trimming pared 5 bases from V and 1 base from J, leaving 8 bases between. CDR3 nucleotide sequence: TGTGCCAGCAGTATCTACGCGAACACTGAAGCTTTCTTT. Encoded protein: CASSIYANTEAFF.

CDR3 region: CASSPVKSEKLFF. The CDR3 DNA sequence: TGTGCCAGCAGTCCAGTAAAGAGTGAAAAACTGTTTTTT. This chain connects TRBV27 to TRBJ1-4, with D uncertain. This CDR3 spans 13 amino acids. Germline V CDR1 and CDR2: MNHEY, SMNVEV (reference sequence). Trimming removed 5 bases at V and 7 bases at J, with 11 bases between.

CDR3 sequence: CSVLGTEETQYF. The DNA of the CDR3 is TGCAGCGTTCTTGGGACGGAAGAGACCCAGTACTTC. This chain connects TRBV29-1 to TRBJ2-5; D possibly uses TRBD1 or TRBD2 (5 bases each). This CDR3 region has 12 residues. With 5 bases removed from V and 3 bases from J, the gap between germline ends came to 10 bases. Germline lookup yields CDR1 SQVTM and CDR2 ANQGSEA.

This chain uses TRBV30 with TRBJ2-2; 8 bases line up with TRBD1. Germline CDR1 GTSNPN, CDR2 SVGIG (reference sequence). The CDR3 contains 15 residues. V was clipped by 0 bases and J by 4 bases; unmatched bases: 4. The CDR3 spells CAWSVYQGATGELFF. The CDR3 DNA sequence: TGTGCCTGGAGTGTATACCAGGGGGCCACCGGGGAGCTGTTTTTT.

V usage is TRBV9 and J usage is TRBJ2-3; D is uncertain. The CDR3 has 13 amino acids. Deletions cut 4 bases from V and 3 bases from J, with 9 bases between. Germline CDR1 and CDR2: SGDLS and YYNGEE. This chain's CDR3 is CASSPFRTDTQYF. The CDR3 DNA follows: TGTGCCAGCAGCCCCTTTCGGACAGATACGCAGTATTTT.

J is TRBJ2-2 and V is TRBV7-2; D gene ambiguous. CDR3 length: 11 amino acids. With 1 base removed from V and 9 bases from J, the gap between germline ends came to 3 bases. Per the germline V gene, CDR1 is SGHTA and CDR2 is FQGNSA. In nucleotides, the CDR3 is TGTGCCAGCAGCTTAGTCCGGGAGCTGTTTTTT. Translation gives CASSLVRELFF.

This clone appeared a few times. The J gene is TRBJ1-5, the V gene TRBV29-1; 11 nucleotides agree with TRBD1. This CDR3 contains 14 residues. Germline V gene sequence: CDR1 SQVTM, CDR2 ANQGSEA. The trim removed 6 bases at V and 4 bases at J, leaving 5 bases unmatched. The CDR3 coding sequence is TGCAGCGTGAGGGACAGGGGGACGAATCAGCCCCAGCATTTT. Protein product: CSVRDRGTNQPQHF. The entire variable domain, with the rest obtained from reference TRBV29-1 and TRBJ1-5, is as follows: SAVISQKPSRDICQRGTSLTIQCQVDSQVTMMFWYRQQPGQSLTLIATANQGSEATYESGFVIDKFPISRPNLTFSTLTVSNMSPEDSSIYLCSVRDRGTNQPQHFGDGTRLSIL.

Details on this clone: Other DNA sequences in the same sample also yield this CDR3. The gene calls are TRBV7-3 and TRBJ1-1, with unresolved D. The CDR3 consists of 13 residues. Trimming removed 2 bases from V and 1 base from J, with 5 bases in between. Germline V gene lookup returns CDR1 SGHTA and CDR2 FQGTGA. CDR3 sequence reads: CASSLSQNTEAFF. CDR3 nucleotides: TGTGCCAGCAGCTTATCACAGAACACTGAAGCTTTCTTT.

V gene TRBV11-2 combines with J gene TRBJ1-2; weak D call: TRBD1 (5 bases). Germline CDR1 and CDR2: SGHAT and FQNNGV. V was shortened by 1 base and J by 8 bases, with 14 bases between the two germline ends. CDR3 length equals 14 residues. Here the CDR3 DNA reads TGTGCCAGCAGCTTAGGGGTTGCCGGGGGGGGCTACACCTTC. It specifies CASSLGVAGGGYTF.

J is TRBJ1-1 and V is TRBV6-1; weak D call: TRBD1 (5 bases). The germline gives CDR1 MNHNS, CDR2 SASEGT. V was clipped by 1 base and J by 5 bases, with 11 bases between them. This CDR3 comprises 14 residues. CDR3: CASSEDGGRTEAFF. In nucleotides, the CDR3 is TGTGCCAGCAGTGAAGACGGGGGTCGGACTGAAGCTTTCTTT.

This clone has only a few counts. The chain is built from TRBV5-1 and TRBJ2-2; D unresolved. This CDR3 is 16 amino acids long. Deletions cut 0 bases from V and 0 bases from J, with 9 bases between. Per the germline V gene, CDR1 is SGHRS and CDR2 is YFSETQ. The CDR3 sequence is CASSLAVNSNTGELFF. The CDR3 region has the DNA TGCGCCAGCAGCTTGGCGGTTAACTCGAACACCGGGGAGCTGTTTTTT.

The DNA of the CDR3 is TGTGCCAGCAGTGACGGGTCGGGGGGGCCAGTAGATACGCAGTATTTT. Its translation is CASSDGSGGPVDTQYF. The rearrangement links TRBV2 to TRBJ2-3; 8 nucleotides agree with TRBD2. Germline values: CDR1 SNHLY, CDR2 FYNNEI. CDR3 length equals 16 residues. Trimming at V came to 3 bases and at J to 5 bases, leaving 10 bases not matched to a gene.